This T cell receptor beta chain appears in the sequencing data of a study of regulatory T cells in long-lasting Graves disease. The table lists this clonotype with a few counts. Combining iRepertoire HTBI primers with Arm-PCR of CDR3 regions, the authors built TCR beta libraries. TCRdb re-analysed the multiplex PCR reads in MiXCR, keeping a single row per CDR3 protein. The profile covers 350,000 to 500,000 distinct CDR3 sequences, with roughly 15% appearing a single time and roughly 10% taken by the ten largest. Time point specified: newly diagnosed GD, antithyroid drugs for less than 3 months. Construction of the TCR library relied on RNA isolated from PBMCs. The V end was cut by 0 bases, the J end by 12 bases, with 9 bases between. The CDR3 length is 13 residues. Looked up from germline, CDR1 is MGHRA and CDR2 is YSYEKL. This sample also appeared in a second study, on T cells in Graves' hyperthyroidism and ophthalmopathy.

V usage is TRBV4-1 and J usage is TRBJ1-6, with D unclear. The source of this sequence is a woman aged 25 to 39 with Graves disease. The input for sequencing was peripheral blood mononuclear cells (PBMCs), taken at new diagnosis, from a patient treated with antithyroid drugs. This CDR3 is CASSQEGGGPLHF. The DNA of the CDR3 is TGCGCCAGCAGCCAAGAGGGAGGCGGACCCCTCCACTTT.